Listed below are T cell receptor beta chains from one sample, sequenced in a study of control samples from healthy donors and cancer patients. Some clones are missing from TCRdb's copy, which holds only in-frame ones; the method was immunoSEQ multiplex PCR. Here the sample spans 150,000 to 200,000 clones, approximately 90% being singletons. The sample taken for sequencing was blood. These receptors were collected from a man aged 30 to 39 in good health. CDR3s include the opening cysteine and the closing phenylalanine or tryptophan. A D gene is named only where the DNA matches it firmly. Some rows mark clone size as missing; the rest say once, few, many or name a class of expanded clone.

j_call: TRBJ2-5; d_call: TRBD1; clone_size: -; v_call: TRBV6-2/TRBV6-3; cdr3_aa: CASSPGQGDQETQYF; cdr3_nt: TGTGCCAGCAGTCCGGGACAGGGGGATCAAGAGACCCAGTACTTC
j_call: TRBJ1-2; d_call: -; clone_size: -; v_call: TRBV2; cdr3_aa: CASSERRVLRGGYTF; cdr3_nt: TGTGCCAGCAGTGAACGGCGTGTACTTAGGGGTGGCTACACCTTC
j_call: TRBJ2-5; d_call: -; clone_size: -; v_call: TRBV29-1; cdr3_aa: CSVDQGPRAETQYF; cdr3_nt: TGCAGCGTTGATCAGGGTCCCCGGGCGGAGACCCAGTACTTC
j_call: TRBJ1-2; d_call: TRBD1; clone_size: -; v_call: TRBV28; cdr3_aa: CASSSPGQGRGYGYTF; cdr3_nt: TGTGCCAGCAGCTCACCTGGACAGGGAAGGGGCTATGGCTACACCTTC
j_call: TRBJ2-1; d_call: -; clone_size: once; v_call: TRBV7-3; cdr3_aa: CASSLGTGVAFF; cdr3_nt: TGTGCCAGCAGCCTGGGGACGGGGGTCGCGTTCTTC
j_call: TRBJ2-1; d_call: TRBD2; clone_size: -; v_call: TRBV10-2; cdr3_aa: CASKPGLAAYNEQFF; cdr3_nt: TGCGCCAGCAAACCGGGACTAGCGGCTTACAATGAGCAGTTCTTC
j_call: TRBJ1-1; d_call: -; clone_size: -; v_call: TRBV9; cdr3_aa: CASTREGSLNTEAFF; cdr3_nt: TGTGCCAGCACCAGGGAGGGGTCTCTGAACACTGAAGCTTTCTTT
j_call: TRBJ1-3; d_call: -; clone_size: -; v_call: TRBV6-1; cdr3_aa: CASSEIRGRNTIYF; cdr3_nt: TGTGCCAGCAGTGAAATCCGGGGACGAAACACCATATATTTT
j_call: TRBJ2-6; d_call: -; clone_size: -; v_call: TRBV3-1/TRBV3-2; cdr3_aa: CASSQAGRSGANVLTF; cdr3_nt: TGTGCCAGCAGCCAAGCAGGGAGGAGTGGGGCCAACGTCCTGACTTTC
j_call: TRBJ1-1; d_call: -; clone_size: -; v_call: TRBV6-2/TRBV6-3; cdr3_aa: CASTYGGGGTEAFF; cdr3_nt: TGTGCCAGCACTTACGGGGGCGGAGGTACTGAAGCTTTCTTT
j_call: TRBJ1-2; d_call: TRBD1; clone_size: -; v_call: TRBV2; cdr3_aa: CASSKGQNYGYTF; cdr3_nt: TGTGCCAGCAGTAAGGGACAGAACTATGGCTACACCTTC
j_call: TRBJ1-1; d_call: -; clone_size: -; v_call: TRBV7-9; cdr3_aa: CASSPRLGTQSTVATEAFF; cdr3_nt: TGTGCCAGCAGCCCCCGACTCGGGACGCAGTCAACCGTGGCCACTGAAGCTTTCTTT
j_call: TRBJ1-5; d_call: TRBD1; clone_size: once; v_call: TRBV6-5; cdr3_aa: CASRDRGYNQPQHF; cdr3_nt: TGTGCCAGCCGCGACAGGGGGTATAATCAGCCCCAGCATTTT
j_call: TRBJ2-4; d_call: -; clone_size: -; v_call: TRBV4-2; cdr3_aa: CASSQDRGGGAKNIQYF; cdr3_nt: TGTGCCAGCAGCCAAGATCGTGGCGGAGGTGCCAAAAACATTCAGTACTTC
j_call: TRBJ1-1; d_call: -; clone_size: -; v_call: TRBV11-2; cdr3_aa: CASNIGGDTEAFF; cdr3_nt: TGTGCCAGCAACATAGGTGGAGACACTGAAGCTTTCTTT
j_call: TRBJ2-5; d_call: TRBD2; clone_size: -; v_call: TRBV29-1; cdr3_aa: CSVLSGGAQETQYF; cdr3_nt: TGCAGCGTTCTTAGCGGGGGGGCCCAAGAGACCCAGTACTTC
j_call: TRBJ1-2; d_call: -; clone_size: -; v_call: TRBV12-3/TRBV12-4; cdr3_aa: CASSLGHGYTF; cdr3_nt: TGTGCCAGCAGTTTAGGTCATGGCTACACCTTC
j_call: TRBJ1-5; d_call: -; clone_size: -; v_call: TRBV30; cdr3_aa: CAWSYSVSNQPQHF; cdr3_nt: TGTGCCTGGAGTTACAGTGTTAGCAATCAGCCCCAGCATTTT
j_call: TRBJ2-7; d_call: -; clone_size: -; v_call: TRBV6-5; cdr3_aa: CATSGVTNYEQYF; cdr3_nt: TGTGCCACCTCGGGGGTTACCAACTACGAGCAGTACTTC
j_call: TRBJ1-2; d_call: TRBD1; clone_size: -; v_call: TRBV4-2; cdr3_aa: CASSQPGQANYGYTF; cdr3_nt: TGTGCCAGCAGCCAACCGGGACAGGCTAACTATGGCTACACCTTC
j_call: TRBJ1-5; d_call: -; clone_size: -; v_call: TRBV11-3; cdr3_aa: CASSAVFSNQPQHF; cdr3_nt: TGTGCCAGCAGCGCAGTATTTAGCAATCAGCCCCAGCATTTT
j_call: TRBJ1-1; d_call: -; clone_size: -; v_call: TRBV19; cdr3_aa: CASSLGSGGTEAFF; cdr3_nt: TGTGCCAGTAGTTTAGGGTCAGGTGGCACTGAAGCTTTCTTT
j_call: TRBJ1-5; d_call: TRBD1; clone_size: -; v_call: TRBV28; cdr3_aa: CASSLTDRVDF; cdr3_nt: TGTGCCAGCAGTTTGACGGACAGGGTGGATTTT
j_call: TRBJ2-7; d_call: -; clone_size: -; v_call: TRBV7-9; cdr3_aa: CASSLVRGLNEQYF; cdr3_nt: TGTGCCAGCAGCTTAGTGCGGGGGCTGAACGAGCAGTACTTC
j_call: TRBJ1-1; d_call: -; clone_size: -; v_call: TRBV10-1; cdr3_aa: CASQQGLRTEAFF; cdr3_nt: TGCGCCAGCCAACAGGGTTTGAGGACTGAAGCTTTCTTT
j_call: TRBJ2-7; d_call: TRBD1; clone_size: -; v_call: TRBV6-6; cdr3_aa: CASSPSGTGHLSQYF; cdr3_nt: TGTGCCAGCAGTCCTTCCGGGACAGGGCACCTCAGCCAGTACTTC
j_call: TRBJ1-2; d_call: -; clone_size: once; v_call: TRBV4-1; cdr3_aa: CASSQRSRGYTF; cdr3_nt: TGCGCCAGCAGCCAACGGTCCCGAGGCTACACCTTC
j_call: TRBJ1-1; d_call: TRBD1; clone_size: -; v_call: TRBV19; cdr3_aa: CASRGTGGIGTEAFF; cdr3_nt: TGTGCCAGTAGAGGGACAGGGGGCATCGGCACTGAAGCTTTCTTT
j_call: TRBJ2-3; d_call: -; clone_size: once; v_call: TRBV2; cdr3_aa: CASTGLVTDTQYF; cdr3_nt: TGTGCCAGCACTGGTCTAGTCACAGATACGCAGTATTTT
j_call: TRBJ2-3; d_call: TRBD2; clone_size: -; v_call: TRBV5-4; cdr3_aa: CASSLVGREGTDTQYF; cdr3_nt: TGTGCCAGCAGCTTGGTGGGGCGGGAGGGCACAGATACGCAGTATTTT
j_call: TRBJ1-6; d_call: -; clone_size: -; v_call: TRBV2; cdr3_aa: CASSEAIAGPQEPYNSPLHF; cdr3_nt: TGTGCCAGCAGTGAAGCTATCGCAGGGCCCCAAGAGCCATATAATTCACCCCTCCACTTT
j_call: TRBJ2-4; d_call: -; clone_size: -; v_call: TRBV24-1; cdr3_aa: CATSLDRGFGGGNIQYF; cdr3_nt: TGTGCCACCAGCCTAGACAGGGGCTTTGGGGGGGGAAACATTCAGTACTTC
j_call: TRBJ2-3; d_call: -; clone_size: -; v_call: TRBV27; cdr3_aa: CASSPLDLRGPDTQYF; cdr3_nt: TGTGCCAGCAGTCCCCTAGATCTCCGGGGGCCAGATACGCAGTATTTT
j_call: TRBJ2-5; d_call: TRBD2; clone_size: -; v_call: TRBV9; cdr3_aa: CASSETSGGAWETQYF; cdr3_nt: TGTGCCAGCAGCGAGACTAGCGGGGGGGCCTGGGAGACCCAGTACTTC
j_call: TRBJ2-1; d_call: TRBD2; clone_size: -; v_call: TRBV2; cdr3_aa: CASSEGGRRYNEQFF; cdr3_nt: TGTGCCAGCAGTGAAGGCGGGAGGCGATACAATGAGCAGTTCTTC
j_call: TRBJ2-2; d_call: TRBD2; clone_size: -; v_call: TRBV11-3; cdr3_aa: CASSLSGGGTTGELFF; cdr3_nt: TGTGCCAGCAGCTTAAGTGGCGGGGGGACGACCGGGGAGCTGTTTTTT
j_call: TRBJ2-7; d_call: -; clone_size: -; v_call: TRBV29-1; cdr3_aa: CSVDTQGKQYF; cdr3_nt: TGCAGCGTTGATACCCAGGGGAAGCAGTACTTC
j_call: TRBJ1-3; d_call: -; clone_size: -; v_call: TRBV4-2; cdr3_aa: CASSKTDRTSGNTIYF; cdr3_nt: TGTGCCAGCAGCAAAACGGACAGAACCTCTGGAAACACCATATATTTT
j_call: TRBJ2-1; d_call: TRBD1; clone_size: -; v_call: TRBV29-1; cdr3_aa: CSADDDRGGFF; cdr3_nt: TGCAGCGCTGACGACGACAGGGGGGGGTTCTTC
j_call: TRBJ1-4; d_call: -; clone_size: -; v_call: TRBV7-2; cdr3_aa: CASSLVYGEKLFF; cdr3_nt: TGTGCCAGCAGCTTAGTGTATGGTGAAAAACTGTTTTTT